Presented here are 18 T cell receptor beta chains from one specimen sequenced in a study of shared clonotypes between healthy human individuals. Data came from immunoSEQ multiplex PCR; TCRdb stores just in-frame clones and leaves some out. The table records some 2 million clones, roughly 96% of them present only once. Sequenced: naive CD4+ T cells sorted from blood. Subset noted: CD45RA+ positively selected. The receptors stem from a man between 18 and 35 years old in good health.

The DNA of the CDR3 is TGTGCCAGCAGCTTAGTAGGGGGTAACACCGGGGAGCTGTTTTTT. Translating it yields CASSLVGGNTGELFF. The chain has TRBV11-1 and TRBJ2-2; perhaps TRBD1 as D (6 bases). CDR1 is SGHAT, CDR2 FQDESV, per germline (reference sequence). Trimming cost V 1 base and J 2 bases, with 8 bases left between them. This CDR3 has 15 amino acids.

The V gene is TRBV11-2, the J gene TRBJ2-7, with TRBD2 as a possible D gene (6 bases). Trimming pared 2 bases from V and 10 bases from J, leaving 21 bases between. This CDR3 has 15 amino acids. The V gene's germline CDR1 is SGHAT and CDR2 FQNNGV. The CDR3 is CASSLIEGTAPRQYF. The CDR3 coding sequence is TGTGCCAGCAGCTTAATCGAAGGGACTGCCCCTCGACAGTACTTC.

The chain carries TRBV15 and TRBJ1-6; D not certain. The CDR3 runs to 14 residues. Germline V gene data show CDR1 as LNHNV and CDR2 as YYDKDF (reference sequence). V was trimmed by 3 bases and J by 7 bases, leaving 10 bases between them. As DNA, the CDR3 is TGTGCCACCAGCAGCCACTTCCCAAATTCACCCCTCCACTTT. Translating gives CATSSHFPNSPLHF. The full variable domain, with the rest looked up from reference TRBV15 and TRBJ1-6, is DAMVIQNPRYQVTQFGKPVTLSCSQTLNHNVMYWYQQKSSQAPKLLFHYYDKDFNNEADTPDNFQSRRPNTSFCFLDIRSPGLGDTAMYLCATSSHFPNSPLHFGNGTRLTVT.

The J gene is TRBJ1-6, the V gene TRBV9, with 7 bases lining up with TRBD1. The CDR3 length is 14 residues. V gave up 5 bases and J gave up 7 bases; unmatched junction bases: 6. The V gene's germline CDR1 is SGDLS and CDR2 YYNGEE. CDR3 DNA: TGTGCCAGCAGGGAAGGACAGGAGAATTCACCCCTCCACTTT. It encodes CASREGQENSPLHF.

Comments on this clone: A much larger clone sits a single nucleotide away, making a read error possible. The sample holds other DNA sequences that translate to the same CDR3. The chain has TRBV18 and TRBJ2-7; 14 positions agree with TRBD2. V was pared by 6 bases and J by 5 bases, with 6 bases of the junction left unmatched. Per germline, CDR1 KGHSH and CDR2 LQKENI. CDR3 length equals 15 residues. The CDR3 loop is CASSPGLAGGNEQYF. CDR3 DNA: TGTGCCAGCTCGCCCGGACTAGCGGGGGGCAACGAGCAGTACTTC. The variable domain in full, with the rest retrieved from reference TRBV18 and TRBJ2-7, is NAGVMQNPRHLVRRRGQEARLRCSPMKGHSHVYWYRQLPEEGLKFMVYLQKENIIDESGMPKERFSAEFPKEGPSILRIQQVVRGDSAAYFCASSPGLAGGNEQYFGPGTRLTVT.

The chain joins TRBV2 to TRBJ1-2; D gene unclear. Trimming cost V 7 bases and J 4 bases, with 4 bases left between them. CDR3 length equals 10 residues. The germline V gene encodes CDR1 SNHLY and CDR2 FYNNEI. CDR3 region: CASKFYGYTF. The CDR3 coding sequence is TGTGCCAGCAAGTTCTATGGCTACACCTTC.

This clone showed up just once. J is TRBJ1-1 and V is TRBV5-1; possibly TRBD1 for D (6 bases). The CDR3 runs 13 residues. V lost 2 bases, J lost 4 bases, and 9 bases lay in between. The germline gives CDR1 SGHRS, CDR2 YFSETQ. The CDR3 protein is CASSFGGPTEAFF. For the CDR3, the DNA is TGCGCCAGCAGCTTCGGGGGCCCCACTGAAGCTTTCTTT.

The genes are TRBV18 and TRBJ1-6; a possible D gene is TRBD1 (5 bases). The germline V gene has CDR1 KGHSH and CDR2 LQKENI. This CDR3 is built from 15 residues. The V end was cut by 4 bases, the J end by 6 bases, with 13 bases between. CDR3 in amino acids: CASSLTTQGNSPLHF. The DNA of the CDR3 is TGTGCCAGCTCACTGACTACTCAGGGTAATTCACCCCTCCACTTT. The whole variable domain, filled in from reference TRBV18 and TRBJ1-6, reads NAGVMQNPRHLVRRRGQEARLRCSPMKGHSHVYWYRQLPEEGLKFMVYLQKENIIDESGMPKERFSAEFPKEGPSILRIQQVVRGDSAAYFCASSLTTQGNSPLHFGNGTRLTVT.

With regard to this clone: Other DNA variants within this sample encode the same CDR3. The V and J genes are TRBV18 and TRBJ1-1; D gene uncertain. With 6 bases removed from V and 0 bases from J, the gap between germline ends came to 8 bases. Germline lookup yields CDR1 KGHSH and CDR2 LQKENI. There are 13 residues in the CDR3. This CDR3 is CASSPGMNTEAFF. The CDR3 coding sequence is TGTGCCAGCTCTCCCGGGATGAACACTGAAGCTTTCTTT.

The rearrangement joins TRBV5-4 to TRBJ2-1, with D perhaps matching TRBD1 or TRBD2 (5 bases each). Germline CDR1 and CDR2: SGHNT and YYREEE (reference sequence). Trimming removed 4 bases from V and 8 bases from J, with 13 bases in between. This CDR3 is built from 13 residues. This CDR3 reads CASSAARGDEQFF. Written as DNA, the CDR3 is TGTGCCAGCAGCGCGGCCCGAGGGGATGAGCAGTTCTTC. The variable domain in full, completed from reference TRBV5-4 and TRBJ2-1, reads ETGVTQSPTHLIKTRGQQVTLRCSSQSGHNTVSWYQQALGQGPQFIFQYYREEENGRGNFPPRFSGLQFPNYSSELNVNALELDDSALYLCASSAARGDEQFFGPGTRLTVL.

As DNA, the CDR3 is TGTGCCAGCAGCCCCGATGTTAGTAACACCATATATTTT. Encoded protein: CASSPDVSNTIYF. J is TRBJ1-3 and V is TRBV4-2; unclear D gene. The CDR3 is made up of 13 amino acids. Trimming removed 4 bases from V and 7 bases from J, with 11 bases in between. Germline lookup yields CDR1 LGHNA and CDR2 YNFKEQ.

This clone was detected only once. The chain uses TRBV27 and TRBJ2-1, with 15 bases identical to TRBD2. Germline V lookup: CDR1 MNHEY, CDR2 SMNVEV (reference sequence). This CDR3 has 18 residues. V shed 5 bases, J shed 10 bases, and the junction held 15 bases outside the gene matches. The CDR3 DNA is TGTGCCAGCAGTGAATCGTACCCGGGACTAGCGGGAGGTTGGGAGCAGTTCTTC. This translates into CASSESYPGLAGGWEQFF.

Written as DNA, the CDR3 is TGTGCCAGCAGCTTAGGGGGCAATGGCTACACCTTC. Encoded protein: CASSLGGNGYTF. V is TRBV7-2 and J is TRBJ1-2; perhaps TRBD1 as D (5 bases). Germline loops: CDR1 SGHTA, CDR2 FQGNSA. This CDR3 spans 12 amino acids. V lost 1 base to trimming and J lost 6 bases, with 6 bases between them.

The rearrangement uses TRBV13 and TRBJ2-7, with TRBD2 identical over 9 bases. V shed 4 bases, J shed 6 bases, and the junction held 10 bases outside the gene matches. CDR1 is PRHDT and CDR2 is FYEKMQ in the germline V gene (reference sequence). The CDR3 consists of 15 residues. CDR3 DNA: TGTGCCAGCAGCTCGCCGGGACTAGCCACTGGCGAGCAGTACTTC. Protein: CASSSPGLATGEQYF.

The V gene is TRBV7-9, the J gene TRBJ2-1; D is uncertain. CDR1 and CDR2 (germline): SEHNR, FQNEAQ (reference sequence). The V gene lost 3 bases and the J gene lost 2 bases, with 8 bases spanning the gap. The CDR3 runs to 14 residues. The CDR3 sequence: CASSLALPYNEQFF. In DNA form, the CDR3 reads TGTGCCAGCAGCTTGGCTCTGCCCTACAATGAGCAGTTCTTC. Variable domain in full (rest from reference TRBV7-9 and TRBJ2-1): DTGVSQNPRHKITKRGQNVTFRCDPISEHNRLYWYRQTLGQGPEFLTYFQNEAQLEKSRLLSDRFSAERPKGSFSTLEIQRTEQGDSAMYLCASSLALPYNEQFFGPGTRLTVL.

The rearrangement uses TRBV9 and TRBJ2-3; 10 positions match TRBD2. Germline CDR1 SGDLS, CDR2 YYNGEE. With V trimmed by 1 base and J by 5 bases, 4 bases remained unmatched. The length of the CDR3 is 15 residues. CDR3 protein: CASSVSGGAEDTQYF. For the CDR3, the DNA is TGTGCCAGCAGCGTAAGCGGGGGGGCCGAAGATACGCAGTATTTT. The full variable domain, in which reference TRBV9 and TRBJ2-3 provide the parts outside the CDR3, is DSGVTQTPKHLITATGQRVTLRCSPRSGDLSVYWYQQSLDQGLQFLIQYYNGEERAKGNILERFSAQQFPDLHSELNLSSLELGDSALYFCASSVSGGAEDTQYFGPGTRLTVL.

The chain employs TRBV14 and TRBJ1-6, with a weak D call TRBD1 (6 bases). This CDR3 has 13 residues. Trimming shortened V by 2 bases and J by 9 bases, and 8 bases separated the two germline ends. The germline V gene encodes CDR1 SGHDN and CDR2 FVKESK. The CDR3 sequence is CASSQTGFSPLHF. As DNA, the CDR3 is TGTGCCAGCAGCCAAACAGGGTTTTCACCCCTCCACTTT.

This chain connects TRBV5-1 to TRBJ2-5; TRBD1 aligns across 9 bases. The trim removed 0 bases at V and 1 base at J, leaving 7 bases unmatched. This CDR3 spans 17 amino acids. CDR1 is SGHRS and CDR2 is YFSETQ in the germline V gene. The CDR3 DNA reads TGCGCCAGCAGCTTGGTCCCACAGGGGGCAGCCCAAGAGACCCAGTACTTC. Encoded protein: CASSLVPQGAAQETQYF.